This T cell receptor (beta chain) was retrieved from a study of identical twins. Study results and caveats: Among out-of-frame alpha sequences shared by twins, low generation probability occurred in excess.

It was template switching that added a universal primer site, and there were unique molecular identifiers on the cDNA. MiXCR was run by TCRdb on the 5' RACE reads, yielding one entry per CDR3 protein. The data show approximately 490,000 distinct CDR3 sequences, about a fifth seen once. Trimming shortened V by 4 bases and J by 10 bases, and 17 bases separated the two germline ends. From germline, CDR1 is MNHEY and CDR2 SMNVEV (reference sequence). The CDR3 is 14 residues long. In this sample, this clonotype turned up a few times. As yet, its antigen is unknown. The data also belong to a second study, concerning yellow fever vaccine responses in identical twins.

The V gene is TRBV27, the J gene TRBJ2-1; TRBD1 might be the D (8 bases). The receptor's source is a woman aged 18-29 years in good health. Material for sequencing was CD4+ T cells sorted from blood. The CDR3 protein is CASSWGGTGPEQFF. The CDR3 bases are TGTGCCAGCAGTTGGGGGGGGACAGGCCCAGAGCAGTTCTTC.